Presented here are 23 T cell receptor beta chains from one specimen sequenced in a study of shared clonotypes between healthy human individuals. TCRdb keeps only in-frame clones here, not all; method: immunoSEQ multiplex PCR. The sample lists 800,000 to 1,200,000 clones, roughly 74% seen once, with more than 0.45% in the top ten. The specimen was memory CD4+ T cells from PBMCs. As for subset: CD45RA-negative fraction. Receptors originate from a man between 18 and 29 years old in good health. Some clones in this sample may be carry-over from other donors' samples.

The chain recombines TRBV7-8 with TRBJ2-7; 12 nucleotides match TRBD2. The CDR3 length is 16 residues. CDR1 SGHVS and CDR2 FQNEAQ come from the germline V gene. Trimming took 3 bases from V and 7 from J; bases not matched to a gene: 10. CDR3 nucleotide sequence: TGTGCCAGCAGCTTGGGTAGGACTAGCGGGATAAGGGAGCAGTACTTC. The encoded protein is CASSLGRTSGIREQYF.

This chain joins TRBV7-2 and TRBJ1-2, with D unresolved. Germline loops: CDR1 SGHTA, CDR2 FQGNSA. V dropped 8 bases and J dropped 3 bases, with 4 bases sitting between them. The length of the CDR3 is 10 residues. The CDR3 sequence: CASYYYGYTF. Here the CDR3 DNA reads TGTGCCAGCTACTACTATGGCTACACCTTC. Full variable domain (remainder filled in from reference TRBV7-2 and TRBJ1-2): GAGVSQSPSNKVTEKGKDVELRCDPISGHTALYWYRQSLGQGLEFLIYFQGNSAPDKSGLPSDRFSAERTGGSVSTLTIQRTQQEDSAVYLCASYYYGYTFGSGTRLTVV.

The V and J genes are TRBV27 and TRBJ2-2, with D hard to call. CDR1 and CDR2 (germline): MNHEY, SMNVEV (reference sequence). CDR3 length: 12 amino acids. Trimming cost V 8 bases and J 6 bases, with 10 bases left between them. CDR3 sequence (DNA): TGTGCCAGCGTATCTGGGGCCGGGGAGCTGTTTTTT. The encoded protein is CASVSGAGELFF.

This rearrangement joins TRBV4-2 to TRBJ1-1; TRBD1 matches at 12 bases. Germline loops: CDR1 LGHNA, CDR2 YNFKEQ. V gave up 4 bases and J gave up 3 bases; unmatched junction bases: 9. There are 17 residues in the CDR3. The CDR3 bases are TGTGCCAGCAGCCCAAGGGACAGGGGGCGCGTGGACACTGAAGCTTTCTTT. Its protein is CASSPRDRGRVDTEAFF.

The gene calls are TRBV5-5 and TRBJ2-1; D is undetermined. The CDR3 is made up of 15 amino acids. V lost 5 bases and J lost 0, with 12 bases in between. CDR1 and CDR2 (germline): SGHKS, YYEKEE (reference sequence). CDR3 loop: CASRSALSSYNEQFF. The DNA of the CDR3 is TGTGCCAGCAGATCTGCCTTGAGCTCCTACAATGAGCAGTTCTTC.

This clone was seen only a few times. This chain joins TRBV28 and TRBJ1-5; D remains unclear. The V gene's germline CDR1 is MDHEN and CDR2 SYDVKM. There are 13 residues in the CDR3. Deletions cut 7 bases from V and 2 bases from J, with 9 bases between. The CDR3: CASMFGGNQPQHF. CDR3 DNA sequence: TGTGCCAGCATGTTCGGCGGCAATCAGCCCCAGCATTTT.

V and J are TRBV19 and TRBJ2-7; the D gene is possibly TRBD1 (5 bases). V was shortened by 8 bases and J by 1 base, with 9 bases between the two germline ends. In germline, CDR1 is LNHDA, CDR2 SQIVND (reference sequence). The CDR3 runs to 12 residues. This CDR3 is CASLGRSYEQYF. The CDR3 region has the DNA TGTGCCAGTCTGGGGCGGTCCTACGAGCAGTACTTC.

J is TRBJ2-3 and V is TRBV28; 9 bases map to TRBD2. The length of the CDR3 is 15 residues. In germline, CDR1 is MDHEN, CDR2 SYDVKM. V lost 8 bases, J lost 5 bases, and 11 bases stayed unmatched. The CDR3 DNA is TGTGCCAGCGGGACCCTTAGCGGGAGAGGAGATACGCAGTATTTT. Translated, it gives CASGTLSGRGDTQYF.

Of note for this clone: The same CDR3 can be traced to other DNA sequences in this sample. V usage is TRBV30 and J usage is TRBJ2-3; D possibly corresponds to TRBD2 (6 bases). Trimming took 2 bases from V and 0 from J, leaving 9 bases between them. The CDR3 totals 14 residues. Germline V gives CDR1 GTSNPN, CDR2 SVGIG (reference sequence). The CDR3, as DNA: TGTGCCTGGAGTTTAGGACTAAGCACAGATACGCAGTATTTT. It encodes CAWSLGLSTDTQYF.

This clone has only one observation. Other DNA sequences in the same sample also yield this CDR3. The DNA for the CDR3 is TGTGCCAGCAGCCTGGACAGCACCGGGGAGCTGTTTTTT. This translates into CASSLDSTGELFF. This chain uses TRBV5-4 with TRBJ2-2; the D gene is possibly TRBD1 (6 bases). With 4 bases removed from V and 4 bases from J, the gap between germline ends came to 8 bases. The CDR3 consists of 13 residues. Germline V gene data show CDR1 as SGHNT and CDR2 as YYREEE (reference sequence).

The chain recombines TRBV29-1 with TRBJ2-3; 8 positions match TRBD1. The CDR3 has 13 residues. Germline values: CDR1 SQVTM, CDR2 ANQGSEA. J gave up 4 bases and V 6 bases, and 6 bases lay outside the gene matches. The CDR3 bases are TGCAGCGTCGGACAGGGATCAGCAGATACGCAGTATTTT. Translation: CSVGQGSADTQYF.

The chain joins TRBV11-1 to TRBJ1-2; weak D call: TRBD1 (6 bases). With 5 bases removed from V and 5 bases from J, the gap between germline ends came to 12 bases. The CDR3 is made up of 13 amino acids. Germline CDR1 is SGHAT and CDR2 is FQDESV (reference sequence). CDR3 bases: TGTGCCAGCAGCCACGGACAGCTATATGGCTACACCTTC. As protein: CASSHGQLYGYTF. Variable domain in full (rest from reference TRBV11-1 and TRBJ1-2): EAEVAQSPRYKITEKSQAVAFWCDPISGHATLYWYRQILGQGPELLVQFQDESVVDDSQLPKDRFSAERLKGVDSTLKIQPAELGDSAMYLCASSHGQLYGYTFGSGTRLTVV.

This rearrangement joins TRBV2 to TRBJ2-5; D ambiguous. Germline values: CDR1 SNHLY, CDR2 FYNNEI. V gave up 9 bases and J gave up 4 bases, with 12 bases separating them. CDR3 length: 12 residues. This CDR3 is CASRLARETQYF. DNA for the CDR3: TGTGCCAGTAGGCTCGCTCGAGAGACCCAGTACTTC.

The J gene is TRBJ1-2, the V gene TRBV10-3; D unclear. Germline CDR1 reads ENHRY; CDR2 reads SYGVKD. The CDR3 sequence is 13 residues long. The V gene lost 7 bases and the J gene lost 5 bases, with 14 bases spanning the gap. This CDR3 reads CAITPNGGYGYTF. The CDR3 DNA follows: TGTGCCATCACCCCTAATGGTGGGTATGGCTACACCTTC.

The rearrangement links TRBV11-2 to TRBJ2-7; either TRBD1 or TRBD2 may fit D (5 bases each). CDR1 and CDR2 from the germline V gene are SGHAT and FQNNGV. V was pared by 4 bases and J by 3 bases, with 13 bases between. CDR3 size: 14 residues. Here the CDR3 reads CASSSRGRYYEQYF. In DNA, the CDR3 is TGTGCCAGCAGCTCCCGGGGACGATACTACGAGCAGTACTTC.

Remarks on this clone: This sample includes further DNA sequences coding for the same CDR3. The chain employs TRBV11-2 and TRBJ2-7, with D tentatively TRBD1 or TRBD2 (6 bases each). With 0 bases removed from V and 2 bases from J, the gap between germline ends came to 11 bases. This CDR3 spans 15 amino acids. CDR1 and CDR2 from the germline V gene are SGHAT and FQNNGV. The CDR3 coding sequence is TGTGCCAGCAGCTTAGATCGAGGGGGGCCCTACGAGCAGTACTTC. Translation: CASSLDRGGPYEQYF.

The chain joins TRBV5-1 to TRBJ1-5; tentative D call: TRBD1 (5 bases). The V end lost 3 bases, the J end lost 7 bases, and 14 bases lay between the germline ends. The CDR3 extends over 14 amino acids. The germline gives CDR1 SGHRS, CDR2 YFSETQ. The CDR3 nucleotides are TGCGCCAGCAGCTCGGATAGGGGTGGCCAGCCCCAGCATTTT. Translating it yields CASSSDRGGQPQHF.

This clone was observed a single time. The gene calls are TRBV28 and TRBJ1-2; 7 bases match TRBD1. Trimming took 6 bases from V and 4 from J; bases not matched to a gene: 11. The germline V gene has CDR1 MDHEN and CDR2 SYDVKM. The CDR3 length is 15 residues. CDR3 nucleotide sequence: TGTGCCAGCAGACCCCCCGGACAGGCCACCTATGGCTACACCTTC. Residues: CASRPPGQATYGYTF.

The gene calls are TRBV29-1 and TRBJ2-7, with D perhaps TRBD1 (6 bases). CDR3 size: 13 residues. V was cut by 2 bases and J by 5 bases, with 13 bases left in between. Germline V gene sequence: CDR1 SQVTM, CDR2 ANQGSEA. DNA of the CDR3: TGCAGCGTTGAAAAAATACAGGGAAACGAGCAGTACTTC. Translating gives CSVEKIQGNEQYF.

CDR3 DNA: TGTGCCAGCAGCCAAGCTAGCGGGAGGAAAACCGGGGAGCTGTTTTTT. This codes for CASSQASGRKTGELFF. This chain links TRBV5-4 with TRBJ2-2; the match to TRBD2 covers 11 bases. This CDR3 is 16 amino acids long. V was pared by 4 bases and J by 5 bases, with 7 bases of the junction left unmatched. Germline loops: CDR1 SGHNT, CDR2 YYREEE (reference sequence).

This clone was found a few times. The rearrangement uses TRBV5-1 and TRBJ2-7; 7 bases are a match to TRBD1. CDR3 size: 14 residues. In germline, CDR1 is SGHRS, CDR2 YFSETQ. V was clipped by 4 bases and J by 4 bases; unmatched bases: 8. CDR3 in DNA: TGCGCCAGCAGCCACAACAGGGGTGGGTACGAGCAGTACTTC. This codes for CASSHNRGGYEQYF.

The CDR3 protein is CASTETEREIVETQYF. The CDR3 DNA sequence: TGTGCCAGCACGGAGACGGAGCGGGAGATCGTGGAGACCCAGTACTTC. This sequence joins TRBV6-6 and TRBJ2-5; TRBD2 agrees at 8 bases. V shed 7 bases, J shed 5 bases, and the junction held 15 bases outside the gene matches. Germline lookup yields CDR1 MNHNY and CDR2 SVGAGI (reference sequence). CDR3 length equals 16 residues.

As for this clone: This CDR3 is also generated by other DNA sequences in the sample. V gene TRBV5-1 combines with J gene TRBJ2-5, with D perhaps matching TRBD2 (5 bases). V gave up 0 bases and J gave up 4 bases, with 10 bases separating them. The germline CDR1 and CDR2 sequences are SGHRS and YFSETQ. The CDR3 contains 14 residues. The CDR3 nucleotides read TGCGCCAGCAGCTTGGTTCTAGCTGGAGAGACCCAGTACTTC. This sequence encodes CASSLVLAGETQYF. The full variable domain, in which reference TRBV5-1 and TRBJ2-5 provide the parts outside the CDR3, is KAGVTQTPRYLIKTRGQQVTLSCSPISGHRSVSWYQQTPGQGLQFLFEYFSETQRNKGNFPGRFSGRQFSNSRSEMNVSTLELGDSALYLCASSLVLAGETQYFGPGTRLLVL.